These 15 T cell receptor beta chains were sequenced from one sample in a study of long-term antiretroviral therapy in people with HIV. Assay version v3.0 of immunoSEQ was used, and it was run at survey level. Sequenced by immunoSEQ multiplex PCR; TCRdb stores in-frame clones only, minus some. The table has roughly 30,000 clones, approximately 85% seen once. Sequencing used unsorted PBMCs, obtained 0.8 years before starting antiretroviral therapy. Source of these receptors: a young man with HIV.

This sequence joins TRBV25-1 and TRBJ1-2; 9 nucleotides agree with TRBD1. CDR1 and CDR2 from the germline V gene are MGHDK and SYGVNS. This CDR3 spans 14 amino acids. V was clipped by 5 bases and J by 9 bases; unmatched bases: 10. CDR3 DNA sequence: TGTGCCAGCAGTATCCTCACAGGGGGCGGAAGCTACACCTTC. Translating gives CASSILTGGGSYTF.

The chain recombines TRBV19 with TRBJ1-6; 7 positions agree with TRBD1. Germline trimming cut 4 bases from V and 8 bases from J; bases unmatched to any gene: 2. The germline CDR1 and CDR2 sequences are LNHDA and SQIVND (reference sequence). The CDR3 loop spans 13 amino acids. This CDR3 reads CASSKGADSPLHF. CDR3 bases: TGTGCCAGTAGTAAGGGGGCCGATTCACCCCTCCACTTT.

This clone has more than one count but fewer than ten. V and J are TRBV7-9 and TRBJ2-2; D gene uncertain. Between the trimmed V and J ends, which lost 2 bases and 4 bases, there was a span of 14 bases. Germline V gene sequence: CDR1 SEHNR, CDR2 FQNEAQ (reference sequence). The CDR3 runs to 16 residues. CDR3 nucleotide sequence: TGTGCCAGCAGCTTAATGGCCAGCGAGATCACCGGGGAGCTGTTTTTT. Its translation: CASSLMASEITGELFF.

The rearrangement joins TRBV11-2 to TRBJ2-7; TRBD2 might be the D (6 bases). The V end lost 1 base, the J end lost 6 bases, and 19 bases lay between the germline ends. Germline V gene data show CDR1 as SGHAT and CDR2 as FQNNGV. CDR3 length equals 16 residues. The CDR3 loop is CASSLVSRRDKVEQYF. CDR3 DNA: TGTGCCAGCAGCTTAGTATCACGGCGGGATAAAGTCGAGCAGTACTTC.

Concerning this clone: A read error may account for a junction end that differs from germline. The chain employs TRBV5-6 and TRBJ1-2; a possible D gene is TRBD1 (5 bases). The germline V gene encodes CDR1 SGHDT and CDR2 YYEEEE. This CDR3 is built from 14 residues. The CDR3 DNA follows: TGTGCCAGCAGCTTCAGGGATCCTAATTATGGCTACACCTTC. Protein product: CASSFRDPNYGYTF.

The chain links TRBV11-2 to TRBJ2-7; D is undetermined. Germline V gives CDR1 SGHAT, CDR2 FQNNGV. The CDR3 has 15 residues. Trimming cost V 0 bases and J 2 bases, with 11 bases left between them. CDR3: CASSLDPGITYEQYF. The CDR3 region has the DNA TGTGCCAGCAGCTTAGATCCAGGCATAACCTACGAGCAGTACTTC.

This chain connects TRBV19 to TRBJ2-2; 10 bases are shared with TRBD1. CDR1 LNHDA and CDR2 SQIVND come from the germline V gene (reference sequence). CDR3 size: 14 residues. V lost 10 bases, J lost 5 bases, and 7 bases stayed unmatched. Written as DNA, the CDR3 is TGTGCCACCCGGACAGGGGGGGGTACCGGGGAGCTGTTTTTT. Amino acids: CATRTGGGTGELFF. Supplemented by reference TRBV19 and TRBJ2-2, the full variable domain reads DGGITQSPKYLFRKEGQNVTLSCEQNLNHDAMYWYRQDPGQGLRLIYYSQIVNDFQKGDIAEGYSVSREKKESFPLTVTSAQKNPTAFYLCATRTGGGTGELFFGEGSRLTVL.

The chain uses TRBV7-8 and TRBJ2-2; 11 nucleotides match TRBD2. Germline V gene data show CDR1 as SGHVS and CDR2 as FQNEAQ. Trimming at V came to 5 bases and at J to 0 bases, leaving 5 bases not matched to a gene. The CDR3 covers 17 residues. CDR3 sequence reads: CASSTNSGGANTGELFF. The CDR3 DNA reads as TGTGCCAGCAGCACGAATAGCGGGGGGGCGAACACCGGGGAGCTGTTTTTT.

This rearrangement joins TRBV13 to TRBJ2-1; D gene ambiguous. V lost 6 bases, J lost 7 bases, and 25 bases lay in between. CDR3 length equals 17 residues. CDR1 is PRHDT, CDR2 FYEKMQ, per germline (reference sequence). CDR3 sequence reads: CASSPILAWSLSNEQFF. The CDR3 nucleotides read TGTGCCAGCAGTCCGATCTTAGCATGGTCGTTGAGTAATGAGCAGTTCTTC.

The table lists this clone with a few counts. The chain links TRBV19 to TRBJ2-7; TRBD1 might be the D (6 bases). Germline V gene sequence: CDR1 LNHDA, CDR2 SQIVND (reference sequence). V lost 4 bases and J 3 bases, leaving 13 bases between the germline ends. The CDR3 has 14 residues. The CDR3 coding sequence is TGTGCCAGTAGTACTCCCGGGACACACTACGAGCAGTACTTC. Protein product: CASSTPGTHYEQYF.

CDR3: CSVARTGELFF. In nucleotides, the CDR3 is TGCAGCGTCGCTCGAACCGGGGAGCTGTTTTTT. The chain combines TRBV29-1 with TRBJ2-2; D ambiguous. This CDR3 is 11 amino acids long. Germline V CDR1 and CDR2: SQVTM, ANQGSEA. The V end lost 6 bases, the J end lost 5 bases, and 7 bases lay between the germline ends.

This rearrangement joins TRBV7-3 to TRBJ1-6; D gene unclear. This CDR3 is 13 amino acids long. The V end lost 5 bases, the J end lost 9 bases, and 11 bases lay between the germline ends. The germline V gene has CDR1 SGHTA and CDR2 FQGTGA. CDR3 sequence (DNA): TGTGCCAGCAGCCTCGACAAGGGTTCACCCCTCCACTTT. Protein sequence: CASSLDKGSPLHF.

This clone was recorded only once. The chain joins TRBV27 to TRBJ2-1; 7 nucleotides match TRBD1. After removal of 3 bases from V and 4 bases from J, the junction contained 3 bases not matched to a gene. Germline assignment: CDR1 MNHEY and CDR2 SMNVEV (reference sequence). The CDR3 is 14 residues long. The CDR3 sequence is CASSFRGQYNEQFF. CDR3 bases: TGTGCCAGCAGTTTTCGGGGACAGTACAATGAGCAGTTCTTC.

This clone has just a few counts. The rearrangement links TRBV2 to TRBJ2-7; unclear D gene. The CDR3 consists of 13 residues. Germline V CDR1 and CDR2: SNHLY, FYNNEI. The V end was cut by 4 bases, the J end by 5 bases, with 12 bases between. The CDR3: CASSVGYSDEQYF. The CDR3 bases are TGTGCCAGCAGTGTAGGGTATTCGGACGAGCAGTACTTC.

This chain links TRBV6-1 with TRBJ2-3; 7 bases are a match to TRBD1. Germline CDR1 and CDR2: MNHNS and SASEGT. The CDR3 loop spans 15 amino acids. Trimming at V came to 5 bases and at J to 1 base, leaving 6 bases not matched to a gene. The CDR3 sequence is CASSLDRFGTDTQYF. CDR3 in DNA: TGTGCCAGCAGTTTGGACAGGTTCGGCACAGATACGCAGTATTTT.